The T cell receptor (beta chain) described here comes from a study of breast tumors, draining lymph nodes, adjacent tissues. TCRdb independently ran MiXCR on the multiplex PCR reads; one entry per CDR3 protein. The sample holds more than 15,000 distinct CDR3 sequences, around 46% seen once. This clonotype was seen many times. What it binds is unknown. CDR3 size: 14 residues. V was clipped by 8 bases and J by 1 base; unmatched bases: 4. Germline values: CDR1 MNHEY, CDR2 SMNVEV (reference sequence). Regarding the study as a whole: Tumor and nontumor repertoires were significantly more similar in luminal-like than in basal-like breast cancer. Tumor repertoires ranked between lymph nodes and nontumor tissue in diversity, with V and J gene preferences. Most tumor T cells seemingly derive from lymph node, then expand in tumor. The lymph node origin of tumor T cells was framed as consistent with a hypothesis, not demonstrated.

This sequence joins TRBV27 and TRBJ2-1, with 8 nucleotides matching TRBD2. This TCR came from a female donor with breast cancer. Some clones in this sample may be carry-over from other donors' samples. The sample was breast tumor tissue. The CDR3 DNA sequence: TGTGCCAGCGGGATAGCGGGATCCTACAATGAGCAGTTCTTC. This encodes CASGIAGSYNEQFF.